The 30 T cell receptor beta chains below all came from one sample that was sequenced in a study of a mutant IDH1 vaccine in newly diagnosed glioma. Time point reported: baseline, week 1 (first vaccination visit). Treatment of the sample: pre-vaccination baseline after standard-of-care therapy. Generated by immunoSEQ multiplex PCR, the TCRdb table keeps only in-frame clones and is missing some. This table has more than 20,000 clones, 90% to 95% appearing once. Sequences were derived from PBMCs, sampled from a glioma patient treated with radiotherapy, temozolomide or both. These receptors were collected from a man younger than 45 with glioma.

The chain recombines TRBV5-4 with TRBJ2-7; TRBD1 is a possible D gene (5 bases). Trimming removed 4 bases at V and 5 bases at J, with 19 bases between. Looked up from germline, CDR1 is SGHNT and CDR2 is YYREEE (reference sequence). The CDR3 is 15 residues long. The CDR3 here is CASSTTEFGLNEQYF. The CDR3 DNA follows: TGTGCCAGCAGCACGACAGAGTTTGGGTTGAACGAGCAGTACTTC.

V is TRBV19 and J is TRBJ1-1; TRBD1 aligns across 9 bases. Germline lookup yields CDR1 LNHDA and CDR2 SQIVND (reference sequence). J lost 1 base, V lost 5 bases, and 5 bases had no gene match. The CDR3 sequence is 15 residues long. The CDR3 region is CASSSRQGGNTEAFF. The CDR3 DNA follows: TGTGCCAGTAGTTCCAGACAGGGGGGGAACACTGAAGCTTTCTTT.

CDR3 protein: CASGTASYEQYF. Written as DNA, the CDR3 is TGTGCCTCCGGGACAGCGTCCTACGAGCAGTACTTC. The chain has TRBV10-3 and TRBJ2-7, with TRBD1 identical over 7 bases. Germline-derived CDR1 and CDR2 are ENHRY and SYGVKD. This CDR3 has 12 amino acids. The junction had 5 bases not matched to a gene; V was cut back by 11 bases and J by 1 base.

J is TRBJ1-1 and V is TRBV6-5, with D unresolved. The V end was cut by 8 bases, the J end by 1 base, with 11 bases between. There are 13 residues in the CDR3. Germline assignment: CDR1 MNHEY and CDR2 SVGAGI. The CDR3, as DNA: TGTGCCAGCGGTTCCGGATCGAACACTGAAGCTTTCTTT. As protein: CASGSGSNTEAFF.

The chain carries TRBV2 and TRBJ2-2, with D perhaps TRBD1 (6 bases). This CDR3 is built from 15 residues. Trimming left V 9 bases short and J 0 bases short, with 14 bases between. The V gene's germline CDR1 is SNHLY and CDR2 FYNNEI. CDR3 in amino acids: CASTGTPTNTGELFF. The CDR3 DNA sequence: TGTGCCAGTACCGGGACACCAACGAACACCGGGGAGCTGTTTTTT.

The V and J genes are TRBV27 and TRBJ1-1; D gene unclear. Trimming stripped 3 bases from V and 1 base from J, with 9 bases between. The germline V gene encodes CDR1 MNHEY and CDR2 SMNVEV (reference sequence). This CDR3 spans 14 amino acids. CDR3 region: CASSLSWGNTEAFF. CDR3 nucleotides: TGTGCCAGCAGTTTGAGTTGGGGGAACACTGAAGCTTTCTTT.

This chain uses TRBV10-3 with TRBJ1-1, with 7 nucleotides matching TRBD1. The CDR3 runs to 13 residues. Germline loops: CDR1 ENHRY, CDR2 SYGVKD. Germline trimming cut 6 bases from V and 1 base from J; bases unmatched to any gene: 2. The CDR3 loop reads CAISGTANTEAFF. The CDR3 DNA reads TGTGCCATCAGCGGGACAGCGAACACTGAAGCTTTCTTT.

V and J are TRBV25-1 and TRBJ1-2, with TRBD1 identical over 12 bases. V was clipped by 4 bases and J by 0 bases; unmatched bases: 3. The CDR3 extends over 16 amino acids. Germline V gene data show CDR1 as MGHDK and CDR2 as SYGVNS. The CDR3 DNA reads as TGTGCCAGCAGTGGGGGACAGGGGGCTCCTAACTATGGCTACACCTTC. Protein sequence: CASSGGQGAPNYGYTF.

The chain is built from TRBV7-6 and TRBJ2-7; 7 positions agree with TRBD1. V trimming: 5 bases; J trimming: 3 bases; junction bases outside the gene matches: 7. CDR1 and CDR2 from the germline V gene are SGHVS and FNYEAQ. CDR3 length equals 14 residues. The chain's CDR3 is CASSGRQGIYEQYF. CDR3 sequence (DNA): TGTGCCAGCAGCGGGCGACAGGGTATCTACGAGCAGTACTTC.

The chain has TRBV27 and TRBJ2-2, with 9 nucleotides matching TRBD1. The CDR3 extends over 17 amino acids. V lost 5 bases and J lost 4; bases outside the gene matches: 11. Germline V gene sequence: CDR1 MNHEY, CDR2 SMNVEV (reference sequence). CDR3: CASSRLPGQGLTGELFF. CDR3 nucleotide sequence: TGTGCCAGCAGTCGATTACCGGGACAGGGACTCACCGGGGAGCTGTTTTTT.

The rearrangement joins TRBV7-2 to TRBJ1-2, with 7 bases fitting TRBD1. The V segment lost 3 bases and the J segment 11 bases; nucleotides outside the gene matches: 15. The CDR3 spans 15 residues. Germline V gene lookup returns CDR1 SGHTA and CDR2 FQGNSA. The CDR3 sequence: CASSFSGTELSLYTF. The DNA for the CDR3 is TGTGCCAGCAGCTTCTCGGGGACAGAACTATCCCTATACACCTTC.

A note on this clone: Germline is not matched at one junction end, which may reflect a read error. The chain joins TRBV6-5 to TRBJ1-5; D unclear. The CDR3 contains 13 residues. Germline V gives CDR1 MNHEY, CDR2 SVGAGI. The CDR3 DNA is TGTGCCGGCAGTTCGTATACCAATCAGCCCCAGCATTTT. Its protein product is CAGSSYTNQPQHF.

V is TRBV27 and J is TRBJ1-1, with TRBD1 identical over 11 bases. Germline V CDR1 and CDR2: MNHEY, SMNVEV (reference sequence). The CDR3 is made up of 15 amino acids. The trim removed 3 bases at V and 10 bases at J, leaving 10 bases unmatched. Here the CDR3 reads CASSLGAGQGAPAFF. The DNA of the CDR3 is TGTGCCAGCAGTTTGGGGGCCGGACAGGGGGCGCCAGCTTTCTTT.

The genes are TRBV4-2 and TRBJ2-3, with 10 bases identical to TRBD2. V was pared by 0 bases and J by 0 bases, with 6 bases of the junction left unmatched. From germline, CDR1 is LGHNA and CDR2 YNFKEQ. The CDR3 length is 18 residues. The CDR3 DNA is TGTGCCAGCAGCCAAGATACTAGCGGGGATCCTAGCACAGATACGCAGTATTTT. It codes for CASSQDTSGDPSTDTQYF.

The V call is TRBV7-8, the J call TRBJ2-3, with 7 bases lining up with TRBD1. The CDR3 runs to 15 residues. The trim removed 6 bases at V and 3 bases at J, leaving 9 bases unmatched. CDR1 and CDR2 (germline): SGHVS, FQNEAQ. The CDR3 loop reads CASRPSGQETDTQYF. The CDR3 DNA follows: TGTGCCAGCAGGCCCTCCGGACAGGAGACAGATACGCAGTATTTT.

This chain uses TRBV7-9 with TRBJ2-1, with 9 positions matching TRBD2. The CDR3 is 16 residues long. Germline loops: CDR1 SEHNR, CDR2 FQNEAQ (reference sequence). Losses at the gene ends were 4 bases for V and 7 bases for J; bases not matched to a gene: 11. CDR3 nucleotide sequence: TGTGCCAGCAGCTCCACTAGCGGGTCCCTGTATAATGAGCAGTTCTTC. Translation: CASSSTSGSLYNEQFF.

V is TRBV27 and J is TRBJ1-3, with no clear D. Looked up from germline, CDR1 is MNHEY and CDR2 is SMNVEV (reference sequence). The CDR3 length is 15 residues. Trimming took 3 bases from V and 2 from J, leaving 11 bases between them. CDR3 sequence (DNA): TGTGCCAGCAGTTTCACTACCGGGCCTGGAAACACCATATATTTT. Its translation is CASSFTTGPGNTIYF.

This chain connects TRBV5-4 to TRBJ1-1; 10 nucleotides match TRBD1. Germline lookup yields CDR1 SGHNT and CDR2 YYREEE (reference sequence). Trimming removed 4 bases from V and 4 bases from J; junction bases left unmatched: 7. The CDR3 is made up of 15 amino acids. This CDR3 reads CASSADRGRGTEAFF. CDR3 DNA sequence: TGTGCCAGCAGCGCCGACAGGGGGCGGGGCACTGAAGCTTTCTTT.

This chain links TRBV18 with TRBJ2-5; 13 bases match TRBD2. CDR1 and CDR2 (germline): KGHSH, LQKENI. The V and J ends lost 2 bases and 2 bases, in that order; junction bases with no gene match: 2. The CDR3 spans 16 residues. Here the CDR3 DNA reads TGTGCCAGCTCACCATGGACTAGCGGGAGTCAAGAGACCCAGTACTTC. This translates into CASSPWTSGSQETQYF.

For the CDR3, the DNA is TGTGCCAGCAGGGGGACGGAACTAGCCAAAAACATTCAGTACTTC. Translation gives CASRGTELAKNIQYF. The V gene is TRBV6-6, the J gene TRBJ2-4; possibly TRBD1 or TRBD2 for D (5 bases each). The CDR3 runs to 15 residues. With 6 bases removed from V and 0 bases from J, the gap between germline ends came to 12 bases. Germline CDR1 is MNHNY and CDR2 is SVGAGI (reference sequence).

The V gene is TRBV30, the J gene TRBJ1-2; D gene unclear. Germline-derived CDR1 and CDR2 are GTSNPN and SVGIG (reference sequence). This CDR3 is 13 amino acids long. Trimming stripped 2 bases from V and 2 bases from J, with 9 bases between. CDR3 in DNA: TGTGCCTGGAGTCAAGGCAGGAACTATGGCTACACCTTC. Its translation: CAWSQGRNYGYTF.

The chain links TRBV14 to TRBJ1-2; D uncertain. The germline CDR1 and CDR2 sequences are SGHDN and FVKESK. The V gene lost 3 bases and the J gene lost 4 bases, with 12 bases spanning the gap. The CDR3 covers 14 residues. CDR3 loop: CASSQFGFSYGYTF. In nucleotides, the CDR3 is TGTGCCAGCAGCCAGTTCGGGTTTAGCTATGGCTACACCTTC.

The chain uses TRBV11-2 and TRBJ1-1; no firm D call. The germline gives CDR1 SGHAT, CDR2 FQNNGV. This CDR3 spans 14 amino acids. Trimming removed 10 bases at V and 0 bases at J, with 15 bases between. The CDR3 coding sequence is TGTGCCACCCTATCGTCAGAGATGAACACTGAAGCTTTCTTT. Its translation: CATLSSEMNTEAFF.

This clone showed up just a few times. This sequence joins TRBV4-1 and TRBJ2-7; 7 positions match TRBD1. The CDR3 loop spans 18 amino acids. Losses at the gene ends were 5 bases for V and 2 bases for J; bases not matched to a gene: 18. Germline lookup yields CDR1 MGHRA and CDR2 YSYEKL. CDR3 region: CASSYLLGPGTAAYEQYF. Here the CDR3 DNA reads TGCGCCAGCAGCTACCTCCTCGGCCCCGGGACAGCCGCCTACGAGCAGTACTTC.

This chain uses TRBV7-6 with TRBJ2-2; 12 nucleotides line up with TRBD2. After removal of 6 bases from V and 0 bases from J, the junction contained 8 bases not matched to a gene. CDR3 size: 18 residues. CDR1 is SGHVS, CDR2 FNYEAQ, per germline. In DNA, the CDR3 is TGTGCCAGCAGAACCGGGACTAGCGGGCCGGCGAACACCGGGGAGCTGTTTTTT. Protein product: CASRTGTSGPANTGELFF.

CDR3 loop: CAARVSYHREHEDGYTF. Here the CDR3 DNA reads TGTGCCGCCCGAGTTTCTTACCACAGGGAACACGAAGATGGCTACACCTTC. V and J are TRBV28 and TRBJ1-2; possibly TRBD1 for D (6 bases). Germline values: CDR1 MDHEN, CDR2 SYDVKM. Trimming took 11 bases from V and 6 from J, leaving 31 bases between them. The CDR3 runs to 17 residues.

This clone was counted once. The chain carries TRBV5-1 and TRBJ2-6, with 9 positions matching TRBD1. The CDR3 has 16 amino acids. From germline, CDR1 is SGHRS and CDR2 YFSETQ. The J segment lost 4 bases and the V segment lost 4 bases, leaving 6 bases of the junction unmatched. CDR3 in amino acids: CASSPPQGAGANVLTF. DNA of the CDR3: TGCGCCAGCAGCCCACCACAGGGGGCCGGGGCCAACGTCCTGACTTTC.

V is TRBV7-9 and J is TRBJ2-7; D remains unclear. The CDR3 runs 11 residues. Between the trimmed V and J ends, which lost 5 bases and 9 bases, there was a span of 11 bases. Germline V gives CDR1 SEHNR, CDR2 FQNEAQ (reference sequence). The CDR3 DNA sequence: TGTGCCAGCAGCCCAGAAGTCAGGCAGTACTTC. Its protein is CASSPEVRQYF. Combining the CDR3 with reference TRBV7-9 and TRBJ2-7 gives the whole variable domain DTGVSQNPRHKITKRGQNVTFRCDPISEHNRLYWYRQTLGQGPEFLTYFQNEAQLEKSRLLSDRFSAERPKGSFSTLEIQRTEQGDSAMYLCASSPEVRQYFGPGTRLTVT.

The genes are TRBV19 and TRBJ1-1; D is unclear. The CDR3 is 13 residues long. Germline V gene sequence: CDR1 LNHDA, CDR2 SQIVND (reference sequence). V was trimmed by 4 bases and J by 5 bases, leaving 11 bases between them. CDR3 loop: CASSTGPLTEAFF. The CDR3 nucleotides read TGTGCCAGTAGTACCGGTCCCCTGACTGAAGCTTTCTTT.

V usage is TRBV5-1 and J usage is TRBJ2-7; a weak D match, TRBD1 (5 bases). V was shortened by 0 bases and J by 1 base, with 8 bases between the two germline ends. Germline assignment: CDR1 SGHRS and CDR2 YFSETQ. CDR3 length equals 14 residues. The CDR3 DNA reads TGCGCCAGCAGCTTGGTGACAGATTCCTACGAGCAGTACTTC. It is translated as CASSLVTDSYEQYF.